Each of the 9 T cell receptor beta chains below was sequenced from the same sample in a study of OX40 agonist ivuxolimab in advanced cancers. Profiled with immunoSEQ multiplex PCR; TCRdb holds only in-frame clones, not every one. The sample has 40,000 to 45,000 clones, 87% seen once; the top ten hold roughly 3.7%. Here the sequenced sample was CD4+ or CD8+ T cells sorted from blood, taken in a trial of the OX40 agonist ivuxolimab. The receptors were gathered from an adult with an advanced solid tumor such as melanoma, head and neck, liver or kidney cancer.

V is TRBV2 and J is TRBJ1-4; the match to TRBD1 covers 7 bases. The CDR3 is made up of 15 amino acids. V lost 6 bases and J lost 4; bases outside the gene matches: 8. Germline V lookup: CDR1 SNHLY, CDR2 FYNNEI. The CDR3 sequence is CASRNTGQLNEKLFF. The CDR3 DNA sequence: TGTGCCAGCAGAAATACGGGACAGCTTAATGAAAAACTGTTTTTT.

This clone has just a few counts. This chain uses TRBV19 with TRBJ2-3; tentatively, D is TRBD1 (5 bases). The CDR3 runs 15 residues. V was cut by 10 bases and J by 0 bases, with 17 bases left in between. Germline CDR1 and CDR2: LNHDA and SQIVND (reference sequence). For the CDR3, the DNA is TGTGCCACAACCCGACAGCCAGCTAGCACAGATACGCAGTATTTT. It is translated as CATTRQPASTDTQYF. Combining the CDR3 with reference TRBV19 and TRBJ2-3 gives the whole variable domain DGGITQSPKYLFRKEGQNVTLSCEQNLNHDAMYWYRQDPGQGLRLIYYSQIVNDFQKGDIAEGYSVSREKKESFPLTVTSAQKNPTAFYLCATTRQPASTDTQYFGPGTRLTVL.

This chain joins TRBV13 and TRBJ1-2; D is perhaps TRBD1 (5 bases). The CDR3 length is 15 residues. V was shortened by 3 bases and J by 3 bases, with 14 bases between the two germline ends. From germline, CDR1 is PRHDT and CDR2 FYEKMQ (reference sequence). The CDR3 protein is CASSFQGAVYYGYTF. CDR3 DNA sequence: TGTGCCAGCAGCTTTCAGGGCGCGGTCTACTATGGCTACACCTTC. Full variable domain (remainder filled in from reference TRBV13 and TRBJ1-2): AAGVIQSPRHLIKEKRETATLKCYPIPRHDTVYWYQQGPGQDPQFLISFYEKMQSDKGSIPDRFSAQQFSDYHSELNMSSLELGDSALYFCASSFQGAVYYGYTFGSGTRLTVV.

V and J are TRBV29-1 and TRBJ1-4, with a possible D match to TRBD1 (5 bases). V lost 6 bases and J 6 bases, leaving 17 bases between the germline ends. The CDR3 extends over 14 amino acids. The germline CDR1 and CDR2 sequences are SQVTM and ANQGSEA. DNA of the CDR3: TGCAGCGTGGGGGGGTCCCGGGGACATGAAAAACTGTTTTTT. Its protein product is CSVGGSRGHEKLFF.

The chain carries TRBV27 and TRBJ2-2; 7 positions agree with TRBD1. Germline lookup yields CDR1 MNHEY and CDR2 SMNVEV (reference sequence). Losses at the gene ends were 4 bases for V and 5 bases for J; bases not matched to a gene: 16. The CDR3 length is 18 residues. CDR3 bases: TGTGCCAGCAGTTCCCGTGTAAGTCCCGGGACAGAAACCGGGGAGCTGTTTTTT. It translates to CASSSRVSPGTETGELFF.

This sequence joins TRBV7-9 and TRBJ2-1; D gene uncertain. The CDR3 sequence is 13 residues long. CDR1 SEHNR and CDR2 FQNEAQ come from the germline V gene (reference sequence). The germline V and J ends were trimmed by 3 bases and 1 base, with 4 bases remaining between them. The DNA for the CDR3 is TGTGCCAGCAGCTTCCCTTCCTACAATGAGCAGTTCTTC. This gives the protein CASSFPSYNEQFF.

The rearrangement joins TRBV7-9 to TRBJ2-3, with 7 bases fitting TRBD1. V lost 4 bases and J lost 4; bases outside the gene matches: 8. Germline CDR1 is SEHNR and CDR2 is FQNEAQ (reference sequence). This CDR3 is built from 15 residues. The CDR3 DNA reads TGTGCCAGCAGCTCGGGACAGAGCCCTCCAGATACGCAGTATTTT. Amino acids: CASSSGQSPPDTQYF.

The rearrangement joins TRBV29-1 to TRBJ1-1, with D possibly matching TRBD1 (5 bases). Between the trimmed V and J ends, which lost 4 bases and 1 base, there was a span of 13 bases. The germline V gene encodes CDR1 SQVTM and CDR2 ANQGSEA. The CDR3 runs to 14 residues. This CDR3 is CSVALQTGNTEAFF. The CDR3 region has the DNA TGCAGCGTTGCACTCCAAACAGGGAACACTGAAGCTTTCTTT.

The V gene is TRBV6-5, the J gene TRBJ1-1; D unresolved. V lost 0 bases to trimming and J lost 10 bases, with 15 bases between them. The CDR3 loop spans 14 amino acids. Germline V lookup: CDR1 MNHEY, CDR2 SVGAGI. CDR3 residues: CASSYSTSRAGAFF. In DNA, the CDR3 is TGTGCCAGCAGTTACTCGACGTCCCGGGCGGGAGCTTTCTTT.